These 4 T cell receptor beta chains were sequenced from one sample in a study of T cell responses to AZD1222 COVID-19 vaccine. TCRdb's table, derived via immunoSEQ multiplex PCR, lists solely in-frame clones and lacks some. This table has some 140,000 clones, 80% to 90% appearing once. The sample in question was peripheral blood, obtained on day 0 of AZD1222 vaccination. These TCRs come from an adult in good health.

On this clone: Other DNA sequences within the sample encode an identical CDR3. The chain links TRBV19 to TRBJ1-1; maybe TRBD1 (6 bases). CDR3 length equals 14 residues. V lost 7 bases to trimming and J lost 0 bases, with 12 bases between them. In germline, CDR1 is LNHDA, CDR2 SQIVND (reference sequence). The CDR3 DNA reads TGTGCCAGTACCCTACAGGGCATGAACACTGAAGCTTTCTTT. It translates to CASTLQGMNTEAFF.

The chain recombines TRBV28 with TRBJ1-1; D unclear. Germline CDR1 reads MDHEN; CDR2 reads SYDVKM. CDR3 size: 11 residues. Trimming stripped 2 bases from V and 4 bases from J, with 2 bases between. CDR3 loop: CASSLRTEAFF. The CDR3 coding sequence is TGTGCCAGCAGTTTACGCACTGAAGCTTTCTTT.

The rearrangement joins TRBV6-5 to TRBJ2-3, with TRBD2 as a possible D gene (7 bases). Trimming left V 7 bases short and J 5 bases short, with 16 bases between. The CDR3 loop spans 14 amino acids. Germline V gene lookup returns CDR1 MNHEY and CDR2 SVGAGI. The CDR3 coding sequence is TGTGCCAGCACTAGAGGGGGGGCCATAGATACGCAGTATTTT. Translated: CASTRGGAIDTQYF.

This chain connects TRBV7-8 to TRBJ1-4, with TRBD1 as a possible D gene (5 bases). The germline V and J ends were trimmed by 5 bases and 8 bases, with 15 bases remaining between them. Per germline, CDR1 SGHVS and CDR2 FQNEAQ. This CDR3 is built from 14 residues. The CDR3 spells CASSVTRGGEKLFF. CDR3 coding DNA: TGTGCCAGCAGCGTGACACGCGGGGGGGAAAAACTGTTTTTT.